This T cell receptor beta chain originates from a study of Graves' ophthalmopathy and Graves' hyperthyroidism. TCR beta CDR3 regions were amplified from RNA transcripts. The workflow started with a first-round RT-PCR run with HTBI primers and then moved on to a second-round multiplex PCR. MiXCR, run by TCRdb on the multiplex PCR reads, gives a single entry per CDR3 protein. The sample contains around 1,000,000 distinct CDR3 sequences, roughly 35% of which appear only once. The study recruited hyperthyroidism patients aged 18 to 65 who were newly diagnosed, under 2 months' duration. Other autoimmune diseases, uncontrolled infections, pregnancy or lactation led to the exclusion of patients. Germline CDR1 reads SQVTM; CDR2 reads ANQGSEA. Deletions cut 7 bases from V and 4 bases from J, with 16 bases between. The length of the CDR3 is 13 residues.

Sequenced sample: peripheral blood or thyroid tissue (not recorded which). The clonotype originates from an adult man with Graves' hyperthyroidism. The rearrangement uses TRBV29-1 and TRBJ1-2, with a possible D match to TRBD1 (6 bases). CDR3 in DNA: TGCAGCGCACTCCGGGACACCACCTATGGCTACACCTTC. Translating it yields CSALRDTTYGYTF.